The 10 T cell receptor beta chains given below trace back to one sample, sequenced in a study of tumor and adjacent non-tumor tissue in lung cancer. TCRbeta libraries were built with three rounds of nested PCR, modified from ARM-PCR. Via MiXCR, TCRdb re-called the multiplex PCR reads, giving one row per CDR3 protein. This table has around 80,000 distinct CDR3 sequences, roughly 80% appearing once. This sample's RNA came from whole unsorted tissue. This non-tumor lung sample came from over 3 cm beyond the tumor edge. Sequenced input: distant non-tumor lung tissue. These receptors were obtained from a man aged 55 to 70 with non-small cell lung cancer.

Note on this clonotype: Its ends do not fully match the called genes, so a read error is possible. The chain recombines TRBV29-1 with TRBJ2-3; the D is unclear. The length of the CDR3 is 12 residues. CDR1 is SQVTM, CDR2 ANQGSEA, per germline. The CDR3 spells CSVDRHTDMQYF. CDR3 nucleotide sequence: TGCAGCGTTGACAGGCACACAGATATGCAGTATTTT.

The rearrangement links TRBV5-4 to TRBJ1-1; 8 bases match TRBD1. The CDR3 loop spans 16 amino acids. V lost 9 bases to trimming and J lost 1 base; unmatched junction nucleotides: 14. Germline V gene data show CDR1 as SGHNT and CDR2 as YYREEE (reference sequence). Here the CDR3 DNA reads TGTGCCATCAGTGGGCGGACAGGGTTTGGGAACACTGAAGCTTTCTTT. Translating gives CAISGRTGFGNTEAFF. The whole variable domain, remainder taken from reference TRBV5-4 and TRBJ1-1, is ETGVTQSPTHLIKTRGQQVTLRCSSQSGHNTVSWYQQALGQGPQFIFQYYREEENGRGNFPPRFSGLQFPNYSSELNVNALELDDSALYLCAISGRTGFGNTEAFFGQGTRLTVV.

The chain employs TRBV20-1 and TRBJ1-4; D is unresolved. This CDR3 region has 12 residues. CDR1 DFQATT and CDR2 SNEGSKA come from the germline V gene (reference sequence). V shed 7 bases and J shed 4 bases, with 10 bases lying between them. Written as DNA, the CDR3 is TGCAGTGTTAAGGGAGATAATGAAAAACTGTTTTTT. It is translated as CSVKGDNEKLFF.

Worth noting for this clonotype: This likely comes from a read error, as the CDR3 has no conserved phenylalanine or tryptophan at its end. V usage is TRBV12-3 or TRBV12-4 and J usage is TRBJ2-6; D assignment may be TRBD1 or TRBD2 (5 bases each). This CDR3 spans 15 amino acids. The CDR3 nucleotides read TGTGTCAGCATCCAGGGACGATCTGGGGCCAACGTCCTGACTATC. It codes for CVSIQGRSGANVLTI.

This clonotype is a singleton in its sample. The chain combines TRBV5-6 with TRBJ1-5, with 7 bases aligning to TRBD1. CDR1 and CDR2 from the germline V gene are SGHDT and YYEEEE. Losses at the gene ends were 5 bases for V and 6 bases for J; bases not matched to a gene: 11. This CDR3 has 15 residues. CDR3: CASRPRGQGLQPQHF. CDR3 coding DNA: TGTGCCAGCAGGCCGAGGGGGCAAGGACTTCAGCCCCAGCATTTT.

Remarks on this clonotype: One end of the junction varies from germline; a read error may be responsible. V gene TRBV11-1 combines with J gene TRBJ1-1; D might be TRBD1 (5 bases). CDR1 is SGHAT and CDR2 is FQDESV in the germline V gene (reference sequence). The CDR3 is 14 residues long. The CDR3 region is CASSLEAGRNESFF. The CDR3 bases are TGTGCCAGCAGCTTAGAGGCAGGGCGGAATGAATCTTTCTTT.

Comments on this clonotype: Just one base apart from a much larger clone, this may be a read error. The rearrangement links TRBV7-9 to TRBJ1-4; D gene unclear. The CDR3 covers 15 residues. Germline-derived CDR1 and CDR2 are SEHNR and FQNEAQ (reference sequence). CDR3 DNA: TGTGCCAGCAGCCTATCCTCGGGTAGGAGCGAAAAACGGTTTTTT. Protein sequence: CASSLSSGRSEKRFF.

A word on this clonotype: Compared with germline, one end of the junction differs, possibly owing to a read error. The chain has TRBV4-3 and TRBJ2-3; unclear D gene. The CDR3 contains 16 residues. The germline CDR1 and CDR2 sequences are LGHNA and YSLEER. CDR3 sequence: CASSQDTVGTTDTQYF. DNA of the CDR3: TGCGCTAGCAGCCAAGATACAGTGGGCACCACAGATACGCAGTATTTT.

A word on this clonotype: The junction departs from germline at one end; a sequencing error may be responsible. The V and J genes are TRBV11-3 and TRBJ2-1; TRBD2 agrees at 8 bases. This CDR3 region has 13 residues. CDR1 SGHNT and CDR2 YENEEA come from the germline V gene. The CDR3 nucleotides are TGTGCCAGCAGGGGGACTAGGAACAATGAGCAGTCCTTC. Its translation: CASRGTRNNEQSF. Combining the CDR3 with reference TRBV11-3 and TRBJ2-1 gives the whole variable domain EAGVVQSPRYKIIEKKQPVAFWCNPISGHNTLYWYLQNLGQGPELLIRYENEEAVDDSQLPKDRFSAERLKGVDSTLKIQPAELGDSAVYLCASRGTRNNEQSFGPGTRLTVL.

Comments on this clonotype: This may be a read error: a much more frequent sequence differs by one nucleotide. The rearrangement uses TRBV5-6 and TRBJ1-2; D is unresolved. The CDR3 sequence is 13 residues long. Germline V CDR1 and CDR2: SGHDT, YYEEEE. V was clipped by 4 bases and J by 9 bases, with 16 bases between them. CDR3 in amino acids: CASSTTMVDRYTF. The DNA for the CDR3 is TGTGCCAGCAGCACCACAATGGTGGATCGCTACACCTTC.